Shown below are 24 T cell receptor beta chains from a single sample sequenced in a study of blood T cell repertoires in COVID-19. Data came from immunoSEQ multiplex PCR; TCRdb stores just in-frame clones and leaves some out. The repertoire holds 250,000 to 300,000 clones, 70% to 90% seen once, with 0.9% to 1% in the top ten. The sample was peripheral blood. The source is a woman aged 40-49 years who had recovered from COVID-19.

The chain combines TRBV19 with TRBJ1-2, with a tentative D call TRBD1 (5 bases). Germline assignment: CDR1 LNHDA and CDR2 SQIVND (reference sequence). The length of the CDR3 is 19 residues. Trimming pared 3 bases from V and 0 bases from J, leaving 23 bases between. CDR3 nucleotides: TGTGCCAGTAGTATGGGGCCCGCCGTCCTTGGGGGGGCTAACTATGGCTACACCTTC. It specifies CASSMGPAVLGGANYGYTF.

The chain employs TRBV6-5 and TRBJ1-2; D remains ambiguous. The CDR3 consists of 13 residues. V lost 8 bases and J 2 bases, leaving 12 bases between the germline ends. Germline-derived CDR1 and CDR2 are MNHEY and SVGAGI. The CDR3 spells CASHILTNYGYTF. CDR3 DNA: TGTGCCAGCCATATCCTAACCAACTATGGCTACACCTTC.

CDR3 in DNA: TGTGCCAGCAGGCCTCGGACAGGGGCTGGGGAGCAGTACGTC. Protein product: CASRPRTGAGEQYV. J is TRBJ2-7 and V is TRBV6-6; 9 bases are shared with TRBD1. This CDR3 has 14 residues. V was clipped by 6 bases and J by 7 bases; unmatched bases: 10. The germline gives CDR1 MNHNY, CDR2 SVGAGI (reference sequence).

This clone was counted only a few times. The chain links TRBV7-9 to TRBJ1-2; possible D gene TRBD1, 5 bases. This CDR3 is 15 amino acids long. The V and J ends lost 0 bases and 6 bases respectively, with 14 bases between them. Germline V gives CDR1 SEHNR, CDR2 FQNEAQ (reference sequence). The CDR3 sequence is CASSLAQGRVHGYTF. The CDR3, as DNA: TGTGCCAGCAGCTTAGCGCAGGGCAGGGTCCATGGCTACACCTTC.

The CDR3 DNA reads as TGTGCCAGCAGTCCGGCAGGGACTGAAGCTTTCTTT. Its translation: CASSPAGTEAFF. The chain recombines TRBV6-5 with TRBJ1-1, with TRBD1 as a possible D gene (5 bases). Trimming took 5 bases from V and 5 from J, leaving 9 bases between them. This CDR3 is built from 12 residues. Per the germline V gene, CDR1 is MNHEY and CDR2 is SVGAGI.

V and J are TRBV25-1 and TRBJ1-2; no firm D call. Germline V gene lookup returns CDR1 MGHDK and CDR2 SYGVNS. There are 12 residues in the CDR3. The germline V and J ends were trimmed by 4 bases and 8 bases, with 11 bases remaining between them. The CDR3 reads CASSAGNQGYTF. For the CDR3, the DNA is TGTGCCAGCAGTGCGGGGAATCAAGGCTACACCTTC.

This chain links TRBV30 with TRBJ1-3; D perhaps matches TRBD1 (6 bases). V lost 6 bases and J 3 bases, leaving 15 bases between the germline ends. Germline-derived CDR1 and CDR2 are GTSNPN and SVGIG (reference sequence). The CDR3 totals 14 residues. CDR3 DNA: TGTGCCTGCCACACCAGAGGGGGTGGAAACACCATATATTTT. Its translation is CACHTRGGGNTIYF.

The chain has TRBV6-5 and TRBJ1-1; 10 bases are shared with TRBD1. Germline V gives CDR1 MNHEY, CDR2 SVGAGI. The CDR3 is made up of 14 amino acids. V was clipped by 1 base and J by 6 bases; unmatched bases: 2. DNA of the CDR3: TGTGCCAGCAGTTACTGGGACAGGGGTTCTGAAGCTTTCTTT. It codes for CASSYWDRGSEAFF.

A word on this clone: Additional DNA sequences in this sample encode the identical CDR3. The chain combines TRBV29-1 with TRBJ1-5; D possibly corresponds to TRBD1 (5 bases). The CDR3 contains 12 residues. Looked up from germline, CDR1 is SQVTM and CDR2 is ANQGSEA. V lost 4 bases and J lost 2, with 6 bases in between. CDR3 sequence (DNA): TGCAGCGTTGGGGGGGGCAATCAGCCCCAGCATTTT. It translates to CSVGGGNQPQHF.

The chain has TRBV30 and TRBJ1-2; D is possibly TRBD1 (5 bases). The ends were cut back, 5 bases at V and 2 bases at J, with 18 bases in the middle. The germline V gene has CDR1 GTSNPN and CDR2 SVGIG (reference sequence). The CDR3 runs to 15 residues. This CDR3 is CAWGMTQRGNYGYTF. DNA of the CDR3: TGTGCCTGGGGAATGACCCAACGGGGGAACTATGGCTACACCTTC.

This clone appeared a few times. V usage is TRBV27 and J usage is TRBJ1-2, with 7 bases that match TRBD1. From germline, CDR1 is MNHEY and CDR2 SMNVEV (reference sequence). V gave up 3 bases and J gave up 0 bases; unmatched junction bases: 1. The CDR3 runs 14 residues. DNA of the CDR3: TGTGCCAGCAGTTTGCAGGGGGCTAACTATGGCTACACCTTC. It encodes CASSLQGANYGYTF.

The V gene is TRBV5-1, the J gene TRBJ1-2, with TRBD1 matching over 9 bases. Trimming at V came to 1 base and at J to 6 bases, leaving 4 bases not matched to a gene. This CDR3 has 14 amino acids. From germline, CDR1 is SGHRS and CDR2 YFSETQ. The DNA for the CDR3 is TGCGCCAGCAGCTTGACAGGGGGCGTGGATGGCTACACCTTC. It specifies CASSLTGGVDGYTF.

This chain connects TRBV7-8 to TRBJ2-1; 10 bases line up with TRBD2. The CDR3 is made up of 18 amino acids. The J segment lost 1 base and the V segment lost 4 bases, leaving 10 bases of the junction unmatched. Germline V gives CDR1 SGHVS, CDR2 FQNEAQ. In DNA form, the CDR3 reads TGTGCCAGCAGCTCGGGCCAGGTAGCGGGAGGTTCCTACAATGAGCAGTTCTTC. Translation: CASSSGQVAGGSYNEQFF.

The chain combines TRBV6-6 with TRBJ2-5; D is perhaps TRBD2 (6 bases). Germline values: CDR1 MNHNY, CDR2 SVGAGI (reference sequence). V lost 7 bases to trimming and J lost 9 bases, with 27 bases between them. The CDR3 is 16 amino acids. CDR3 DNA sequence: TGTGCCAGCACCCCGGGTCGGGGTATCAATCCGGGGGCCCAGTACTTC. Translation: CASTPGRGINPGAQYF.

V is TRBV19 and J is TRBJ1-2, with 9 bases fitting TRBD1. Germline V gene sequence: CDR1 LNHDA, CDR2 SQIVND (reference sequence). The CDR3 covers 17 residues. The V and J ends lost 5 bases and 2 bases, in that order; junction bases with no gene match: 12. The CDR3 sequence: CASSPPGTGNRNYGYTF. For the CDR3, the DNA is TGTGCCAGTAGTCCTCCCGGGACAGGGAACCGAAACTATGGCTACACCTTC.

To note about this clone: Additional DNA sequences in this sample encode the identical CDR3. The chain uses TRBV27 and TRBJ1-5; 7 nucleotides match TRBD1. V gave up 2 bases and J gave up 6 bases; unmatched junction bases: 4. Germline-derived CDR1 and CDR2 are MNHEY and SMNVEV (reference sequence). The CDR3 runs to 14 residues. The CDR3 sequence is CASSLGSGGQPQHF. CDR3 nucleotides: TGTGCCAGCAGTTTAGGGTCAGGGGGTCAGCCCCAGCATTTT.

V usage is TRBV7-9 and J usage is TRBJ2-4, with 10 bases lining up with TRBD2. V lost 8 bases, J lost 0 bases, and 4 bases stayed unmatched. The CDR3 consists of 15 residues. Germline loops: CDR1 SEHNR, CDR2 FQNEAQ (reference sequence). CDR3 loop: CASPLAGLAKNIQYF. In nucleotides, the CDR3 is TGTGCCAGCCCACTAGCGGGGCTAGCCAAAAACATTCAGTACTTC.

V gene TRBV6-1 combines with J gene TRBJ2-1; the match to TRBD2 covers 10 bases. The CDR3 is made up of 16 amino acids. Germline CDR1 is MNHNS and CDR2 is SASEGT. The V segment lost 4 bases and the J segment 5 bases; nucleotides outside the gene matches: 8. CDR3 residues: CASSATRGTSDNEQFF. The CDR3 bases are TGTGCCAGCAGTGCCACCCGGGGGACTAGCGACAATGAGCAGTTCTTC.

The chain is built from TRBV27 and TRBJ1-2; the match to TRBD1 covers 7 bases. The ends lost 8 bases at V and 4 bases at J; junction bases unmatched: 10. In germline, CDR1 is MNHEY, CDR2 SMNVEV (reference sequence). The CDR3 length is 14 residues. The CDR3: CASGGSGGGYGYTF. The CDR3 nucleotides are TGTGCCAGCGGCGGCTCAGGGGGTGGCTATGGCTACACCTTC.

The DNA for the CDR3 is TGTGCCAGCAGTTCGACCCGACAGGGGGCGTTGGGCTACACCTTC. Encoded protein: CASSSTRQGALGYTF. The chain uses TRBV6-2 or TRBV6-3 and TRBJ1-2, with TRBD1 matching over 10 bases. The CDR3 has 15 amino acids. Germline trimming cut 4 bases from V and 8 bases from J; bases unmatched to any gene: 10. Germline-derived CDR1 and CDR2 are MNHEY and SVGEGT.

The rearrangement uses TRBV29-1 and TRBJ1-2, with D possibly TRBD1 on 5 matching bases. Germline-derived CDR1 and CDR2 are SQVTM and ANQGSEA. The length of the CDR3 is 12 residues. V was cut by 3 bases and J by 10 bases, with 15 bases left in between. For the CDR3, the DNA is TGCAGCGTTGAGGGGCAGACCGGGCTCTACACCTTC. The encoded protein is CSVEGQTGLYTF.

V is TRBV18 and J is TRBJ2-3; perhaps TRBD2 as D (5 bases). CDR1 KGHSH and CDR2 LQKENI come from the germline V gene. This CDR3 spans 13 amino acids. Trimming cost V 3 bases and J 6 bases, with 10 bases left between them. The CDR3 loop is CASSPGLSDTQYF. The CDR3 bases are TGTGCCAGCTCACCCGGACTCTCGGATACGCAGTATTTT.

A few counts support this clone. The chain links TRBV13 to TRBJ2-1; perhaps TRBD2 as D (5 bases). CDR1 is PRHDT and CDR2 is FYEKMQ in the germline V gene (reference sequence). The length of the CDR3 is 13 residues. V was shortened by 5 bases and J by 8 bases, with 13 bases between the two germline ends. The CDR3 sequence is CASSQPPRDEQFF. CDR3 DNA sequence: TGTGCCAGCAGCCAACCTCCGCGGGATGAGCAGTTCTTC. The complete variable domain, with remaining parts taken from reference TRBV13 and TRBJ2-1, reads AAGVIQSPRHLIKEKRETATLKCYPIPRHDTVYWYQQGPGQDPQFLISFYEKMQSDKGSIPDRFSAQQFSDYHSELNMSSLELGDSALYFCASSQPPRDEQFFGPGTRLTVL.

V usage is TRBV4-1 and J usage is TRBJ1-4, with D maybe TRBD1 (6 bases). The CDR3 is 16 residues long. The germline V and J ends were trimmed by 0 bases and 8 bases, with 16 bases remaining between them. Germline lookup yields CDR1 MGHRA and CDR2 YSYEKL. The CDR3, as DNA: TGCGCCAGCAGCCAAGAGCAGACACAGGGCCGGGAAAAACTGTTTTTT. This encodes CASSQEQTQGREKLFF.